The 25 T cell receptor beta chains below were found in one sample sequenced in a study of CD8 T cells in Susac syndrome. An input of roughly 0.5 to 1 ug of RNA was subjected to reverse transcription using random hexamers. Using its own MiXCR run on the immunoSEQ multiplex PCR reads, TCRdb lists one record per CDR3 protein. This table holds over 200,000 distinct CDR3 sequences, approximately 95% found once. The sample consisted of CD4+ T cells from PBMCs. These receptors were collected from a human donor with multiple sclerosis.

The V and J genes are TRBV3-1 and TRBJ2-6; D is undetermined. The CDR3 spans 15 residues. Trimming shortened V by 7 bases and J by 0 bases, and 10 bases separated the two germline ends. Germline V gene lookup returns CDR1 LGHDT and CDR2 YNNKEL (reference sequence). Here the CDR3 DNA reads TGTGCCAGCACCGGTACACCCTCTGGGGCCAACGTCCTGACTTTC. Residues: CASTGTPSGANVLTF.

The table lists this clonotype with a count of one. This chain connects TRBV25-1 to TRBJ2-1, with a weak D call TRBD1 (6 bases). The V end lost 7 bases, the J end lost 8 bases, and 12 bases lay between the germline ends. Germline CDR1 is MGHDK and CDR2 is SYGVNS. This CDR3 has 12 residues. Written as DNA, the CDR3 is TGTGCCAGCAAGGGGGACGGGCATGAGCAGTTCTTC. Encoded protein: CASKGDGHEQFF.

V and J are TRBV25-1 and TRBJ1-2; D perhaps matches TRBD1 (5 bases). The CDR3 is 13 amino acids. V was cut by 9 bases and J by 0 bases, with 11 bases left in between. Germline V lookup: CDR1 MGHDK, CDR2 SYGVNS. The DNA for the CDR3 is TGTGCCAGTACGACAGCAGCTAACTATGGCTACACCTTC. Its translation is CASTTAANYGYTF.

The chain links TRBV29-1 to TRBJ1-1; no clear D. The CDR3 runs to 11 residues. The V end lost 5 bases, the J end lost 8 bases, and 12 bases lay between the germline ends. The V gene's germline CDR1 is SQVTM and CDR2 ANQGSEA. This CDR3 is CSVTDTAEAFF. The CDR3 coding sequence is TGCAGCGTTACCGACACCGCGGAAGCTTTCTTT.

The genes are TRBV4-2 and TRBJ1-6; TRBD1 agrees at 8 bases. The germline gives CDR1 LGHNA, CDR2 YNFKEQ. J was trimmed by 10 bases and V by 3 bases; bases with no gene match: 5. The length of the CDR3 is 14 residues. The CDR3 nucleotides read TGTGCCAGCAGCCACCGGGACAGGAACTCACCCCTCCACTTT. It is translated as CASSHRDRNSPLHF.

The CDR3 region is CASSTSSYNSPLHF. In DNA, the CDR3 is TGTGCCAGCAGTACCAGCTCCTATAATTCACCCCTCCACTTT. The V gene is TRBV27, the J gene TRBJ1-6, with D uncertain. Between the trimmed V and J ends, which lost 5 bases and 0 bases, there was a span of 5 bases. This CDR3 is 14 amino acids long. The V gene's germline CDR1 is MNHEY and CDR2 SMNVEV (reference sequence).

In DNA, the CDR3 is TGCAGTGCTATTGGCCCTTCGGGAAAACTGTTTTTT. Protein product: CSAIGPSGKLFF. V gene TRBV20-1 combines with J gene TRBJ1-4; D is ambiguous. The germline V gene encodes CDR1 DFQATT and CDR2 SNEGSKA (reference sequence). The CDR3 covers 12 residues. Trimming removed 4 bases at V and 10 bases at J, with 13 bases between.

The chain combines TRBV6-2 or TRBV6-3 with TRBJ2-7; D uncertain. V shed 2 bases and J shed 7 bases, with 9 bases lying between them. The CDR3 consists of 12 residues. Germline V gives CDR1 MNHEY, CDR2 SVGEGT. The CDR3 spells CASSYRLGEQYF. The DNA of the CDR3 is TGTGCCAGCAGTTACCGGTTGGGGGAGCAGTACTTC.

This chain connects TRBV4-2 to TRBJ2-3; D remains ambiguous. V lost 1 base and J lost 3, with 8 bases in between. Germline lookup yields CDR1 LGHNA and CDR2 YNFKEQ. The CDR3 covers 14 residues. CDR3 in amino acids: CASSQVEKTDTQYF. The DNA for the CDR3 is TGTGCCAGCAGCCAAGTCGAAAAGACAGATACGCAGTATTTT.

This chain joins TRBV20-1 and TRBJ1-6, with TRBD1 as a possible D gene (6 bases). Germline V lookup: CDR1 DFQATT, CDR2 SNEGSKA (reference sequence). The V end was cut by 6 bases, the J end by 7 bases, with 16 bases between. There are 14 residues in the CDR3. CDR3 nucleotide sequence: TGCAGTGCGGGGGGCGGGGGCCCGAATTCACCCCTCCACTTT. This encodes CSAGGGGPNSPLHF.

This clonotype came up once. The gene calls are TRBV20-1 and TRBJ2-1; possible D gene TRBD1, 6 bases. In germline, CDR1 is DFQATT, CDR2 SNEGSKA (reference sequence). There are 15 residues in the CDR3. V gave up 6 bases and J gave up 0 bases, with 15 bases separating them. The CDR3 spells CSADPGVLSYNEQFF. CDR3 bases: TGCAGTGCAGACCCAGGGGTACTCTCCTACAATGAGCAGTTCTTC.

The chain employs TRBV6-5 and TRBJ2-7; TRBD1 matches 7 bases. In germline, CDR1 is MNHEY, CDR2 SVGAGI. This CDR3 region has 14 residues. The junction had 6 bases not matched to a gene; V was cut back by 5 bases and J by 2 bases. CDR3 DNA sequence: TGTGCCAGCAGTAGTAGGGGGCTGACCTACGAGCAGTACGTC. Its translation: CASSSRGLTYEQYV.

The genes are TRBV15 and TRBJ2-3, with 16 bases identical to TRBD2. J gave up 6 bases and V 0 bases, and 6 bases lay outside the gene matches. The germline V gene has CDR1 LNHNV and CDR2 YYDKDF (reference sequence). This CDR3 region has 18 residues. CDR3: CATSRDQGLAGGHDTQYF. For the CDR3, the DNA is TGTGCCACCAGCAGAGACCAGGGACTAGCGGGGGGGCACGATACGCAGTATTTT.

In this sample, this clonotype turned up once. This CDR3 is CASSSKQRYGYTF. DNA for the CDR3: TGTGCCAGCAGCTCCAAACAACGCTATGGCTACACCTTC. This sequence joins TRBV11-2 and TRBJ1-2; D gene uncertain. The V end lost 4 bases, the J end lost 4 bases, and 10 bases lay between the germline ends. In germline, CDR1 is SGHAT, CDR2 FQNNGV. This CDR3 spans 13 amino acids.

The sample holds one count of this clonotype. The V gene is TRBV5-4, the J gene TRBJ2-1; D gene uncertain. Germline CDR1 reads SGHNT; CDR2 reads YYREEE (reference sequence). V lost 1 base and J 0 bases, leaving 11 bases between the germline ends. This CDR3 has 16 amino acids. CDR3 nucleotides: TGTGCCAGCAGCTTGTCGATGTCCCCCTCCTACAATGAGCAGTTCTTC. Encoded protein: CASSLSMSPSYNEQFF.

The chain recombines TRBV6-1 with TRBJ1-5, with a weak D call TRBD1 (5 bases). The CDR3 has 15 amino acids. Germline loops: CDR1 MNHNS, CDR2 SASEGT. Trimming pared 4 bases from V and 4 bases from J, leaving 14 bases between. The CDR3 sequence is CASSVVLQGNQPQHF. DNA for the CDR3: TGTGCCAGCAGTGTGGTTCTCCAGGGAAATCAGCCCCAGCATTTT.

The chain joins TRBV7-3 to TRBJ1-2; unclear D gene. V lost 5 bases to trimming and J lost 2 bases, with 12 bases between them. The CDR3 extends over 14 amino acids. Germline-derived CDR1 and CDR2 are SGHTA and FQGTGA. CDR3 sequence (DNA): TGTGCCAGCAGCCCACACGCAGCCAACTATGGCTACACCTTC. Translating gives CASSPHAANYGYTF.

This clonotype is a singleton in its sample. The rearrangement uses TRBV30 and TRBJ1-5; unclear D gene. CDR3 length: 14 residues. CDR1 is GTSNPN and CDR2 is SVGIG in the germline V gene (reference sequence). V shed 3 bases and J shed 5 bases, with 14 bases lying between them. The CDR3, as DNA: TGTGCCTGGAGACCGAGGGATCTGGATCAGCCCCAGCATTTT. Its protein is CAWRPRDLDQPQHF.

V and J are TRBV30 and TRBJ2-3; D not resolved. The V gene lost 4 bases and the J gene lost 0 bases, with 11 bases spanning the gap. Germline loops: CDR1 GTSNPN, CDR2 SVGIG (reference sequence). The CDR3 is 14 residues long. In nucleotides, the CDR3 is TGTGCCTGGACCGCCCGCGCTAGCACAGATACGCAGTATTTT. Translated: CAWTARASTDTQYF.

The V and J genes are TRBV29-1 and TRBJ1-1; D is unclear. With 3 bases removed from V and 0 bases from J, the gap between germline ends came to 8 bases. CDR1 and CDR2 (germline): SQVTM, ANQGSEA. CDR3 length equals 13 residues. CDR3 nucleotides: TGCAGCGTTGAGTTGGGAATGAACACTGAAGCTTTCTTT. Translation: CSVELGMNTEAFF. The variable domain in full, with the rest retrieved from reference TRBV29-1 and TRBJ1-1, is SAVISQKPSRDICQRGTSLTIQCQVDSQVTMMFWYRQQPGQSLTLIATANQGSEATYESGFVIDKFPISRPNLTFSTLTVSNMSPEDSSIYLCSVELGMNTEAFFGQGTRLTVV.

The V call is TRBV20-1, the J call TRBJ1-5; TRBD1 aligns across 7 bases. Germline CDR1 reads DFQATT; CDR2 reads SNEGSKA (reference sequence). V was clipped by 3 bases and J by 0 bases; unmatched bases: 2. The length of the CDR3 is 14 residues. The CDR3 coding sequence is TGCAGTGCTAGGGGGACAGTTAGCAATCAGCCCCAGCATTTT. Translating gives CSARGTVSNQPQHF.

This clonotype occurred a few times. The chain recombines TRBV18 with TRBJ1-2, with TRBD1 matching 8 bases. Per germline, CDR1 KGHSH and CDR2 LQKENI. J was trimmed by 3 bases and V by 3 bases; bases with no gene match: 3. CDR3 size: 14 residues. The DNA of the CDR3 is TGTGCCAGCTCACCTGGACAGGGCGACTATGGCTACACCTTC. The encoded protein is CASSPGQGDYGYTF.

This sequence joins TRBV13 and TRBJ2-5; the match to TRBD1 covers 9 bases. This CDR3 has 15 amino acids. The germline V gene has CDR1 PRHDT and CDR2 FYEKMQ (reference sequence). The V gene end was trimmed by 2 bases and the J gene end by 5 bases; junction bases not matched to a gene: 6. CDR3 bases: TGTGCCAGCAGCTTAAGCCGGACAGGGGCCGAGACCCAGTACTTC. It encodes CASSLSRTGAETQYF.

The V and J genes are TRBV9 and TRBJ2-5, with TRBD1 matching 7 bases. Looked up from germline, CDR1 is SGDLS and CDR2 is YYNGEE. V lost 0 bases, J lost 1 base, and 0 bases stayed unmatched. This CDR3 is 14 amino acids long. The CDR3 bases are TGTGCCAGCAGCGTAGCAGGGGGCCAAGAGACCCAGTACTTC. The encoded protein is CASSVAGGQETQYF.

This clonotype was observed a handful of times. This sequence joins TRBV7-2 and TRBJ2-3, with TRBD2 as a possible D gene (6 bases). CDR3 length: 15 amino acids. The V and J ends lost 5 bases and 4 bases respectively, with 16 bases between them. Germline V gene sequence: CDR1 SGHTA, CDR2 FQGNSA. CDR3 bases: TGTGCCAGCAGCCCGTATGGACTAAGTCCAGATACGCAGTATTTT. Amino acids: CASSPYGLSPDTQYF.